The rows below give T cell receptor beta chains drawn from one sample of a study of blood T cell repertoires in COVID-19. Assay used: immunoSEQ multiplex PCR; TCRdb lists only in-frame clones, some missing. The data show 200,000 to 300,000 clones, about 88% seen once. Source material: peripheral blood. The receptors stem from a woman aged 60 to 75 with COVID-19, enrolled during active disease. Both conserved end residues are part of each CDR3. D genes are given only for firm matches. Size values are once, few and many counts, or a class for expanded clones, and some rows have none.

v_gene,d_gene,j_gene,abundance,len,CDR3nt,CDR3aa
TRBV15,-,TRBJ2-6,-,17,TGTGCCACCAGCAGAGACAGGCGCGAATCTGGGGCCAACGTCCTGACTTTC,CATSRDRRESGANVLTF
TRBV5-8,TRBD1,TRBJ1-6,-,15,TGTGCCAGCAGCCCTCGAGGGACAGGGCTTTCACCCCTCCACTTT,CASSPRGTGLSPLHF
TRBV3-1/TRBV3-2,TRBD2,TRBJ2-4,-,19,TGTGCCAGCAGCCAAGACGCGGCGGGAGGGCCGAGGACCAAAAACATTCAGTACTTC,CASSQDAAGGPRTKNIQYF
TRBV18,-,TRBJ1-3,-,14,TGTGCCAGCTCACCTGATAGCTCTGGAAACACCATATATTTT,CASSPDSSGNTIYF
TRBV30,-,TRBJ1-2,few,15,TGTGCCTGGAGGCGCGGGGGCGCATCCAACTATGGCTACACCTTC,CAWRRGGASNYGYTF
TRBV19,-,TRBJ1-1,once,14,TGTGCCAGTAGTCTCAAGACAGCACACACTGAAGCTTTCTTT,CASSLKTAHTEAFF
TRBV11-2,TRBD2,TRBJ2-1,-,15,TGTGCCAGCAGCTATAGCGGGAGGGACTACAATGAGCAGTTCTTC,CASSYSGRDYNEQFF
TRBV11-1,TRBD2,TRBJ2-7,-,15,TGTGCCAGCAGCTTATATAGCGGGAGGACCTACGAGCAGTACTTC,CASSLYSGRTYEQYF
TRBV3-1/TRBV3-2,TRBD1,TRBJ1-5,once,15,TGTGCCAGCAGCCTACAGGGGCTTGCCAATCAGCCCCAGCATTTT,CASSLQGLANQPQHF
TRBV5-1,-,TRBJ2-1,-,14,TGCGCCAGCAGTCATGACAGGACACACAATGAGCAGTTCTTC,CASSHDRTHNEQFF
TRBV3-1/TRBV3-2,-,TRBJ1-2,-,13,TGTGCCAGCAGCCGCGGAAGGGAGATTGGCTACACCTTC,CASSRGREIGYTF
TRBV19,-,TRBJ1-4,few,15,TGTGCCAGTAGTCCCCCGAACAGGGATAATGAAAAACTGTTTTTT,CASSPPNRDNEKLFF
TRBV7-9,-,TRBJ1-5,-,13,TGTGCCAGCACCCCTGGAGGAGATCAGCCCCAGCATTTT,CASTPGGDQPQHF
TRBV24-1,-,TRBJ1-2,few,13,TGTGCCACCAGTGATTCCGGGAAGTATGGCTACACCTTC,CATSDSGKYGYTF
TRBV7-2,-,TRBJ1-5,-,15,TGTGCCAGCAGCTTAGCCGCAGGGGCGGATCAGCCCCAGCATTTT,CASSLAAGADQPQHF
TRBV2,-,TRBJ1-3,few,13,TGTGCCAGCAGACCCCCGGGGGAGGACACCATATATTTT,CASRPPGEDTIYF
TRBV28,-,TRBJ1-2,-,12,TGTGCCAGCAGGGCCCCCCTCTATGGCTACACCTTC,CASRAPLYGYTF
TRBV11-2,-,TRBJ2-1,-,16,TGTGCCAGCAGACACCCATGGACTAAACGAGGGCATGAGCAGTTCTTC,CASRHPWTKRGHEQFF
TRBV7-9,TRBD2,TRBJ2-7,-,16,TGTGCCAGCAGCTTAGATTGGGGGGGACTAACCTACGAGCAGTACTTC,CASSLDWGGLTYEQYF
TRBV10-2,TRBD2,TRBJ2-5,-,15,TGCGCCAGCAGTGAGGCCCTAGCGGGAGTGGAGACCCAGTACTTC,CASSEALAGVETQYF